A selection of T cell receptor beta chains follows, all from one sample in a study of cytomegalovirus exposure and HLA in healthy donors. Libraries were prepared by immunoSEQ multiplex PCR; TCRdb keeps only in-frame clonotypes and omits some of them. The table lists some 60,000 clones. Material for sequencing was PBMCs. These receptors all stem from a man aged 30 to 39 in good health and CMV-seropositive. Each CDR3 is given with its conserved first and last residue. A D gene is named only where the DNA matches it firmly.

j_gene | v_gene | len | d_gene | CDR3nt | CDR3aa
TRBJ2-3 | TRBV6-5 | 15 | . | TGTGCCAGCAGCCAAGAGGGGGTGGGCACAGATACGCAGTATTTT | CASSQEGVGTDTQYF
TRBJ2-4 | TRBV4-2 | 20 | TRBD2 | TGTGCCAGCAGCCAAGACTCGGGACTAGCGGGAGAGTTTGGCAAAAACATTCAGTACTTC | CASSQDSGLAGEFGKNIQYF
TRBJ1-2 | TRBV19 | 14 | . | TGTGCCAGTAGTGACAGGAGAGCTAACTATGGCTACACCTTC | CASSDRRANYGYTF
TRBJ1-2 | TRBV7-8 | 14 | TRBD1 | TGTGCCAGCAGCTTATCGACAGGGGCGTATGGCTACACCTTC | CASSLSTGAYGYTF
TRBJ1-6 | TRBV6-5 | 13 | TRBD1 | TGTGCCAGCAGTAAGGGACAGCCTCCACCCCTCCACTTT | CASSKGQPPPLHF
TRBJ1-6 | TRBV4-2 | 17 | TRBD1 | TGTGCCAGCAGCCAAGGGGGCCGTCGGACAGGGCGGACACCCCTCCACTTT | CASSQGGRRTGRTPLHF
TRBJ2-7 | TRBV7-9 | 15 | TRBD1 | TGTGCCAGCAGCTTAGAGGGACAGGGGGCCTACGAGCAGTACTTC | CASSLEGQGAYEQYF
TRBJ2-3 | TRBV5-1 | 16 | TRBD2 | TGCGCCAGCAGCGGGGGACTAGCGGGAGGCACAGATACGCAGTATTTT | CASSGGLAGGTDTQYF
TRBJ1-5 | TRBV4-1 | 16 | . | TGCGCCAGCAGCCATTCGGACAGCTTTAGCAATCAGCCCCAGCATTTT | CASSHSDSFSNQPQHF
TRBJ2-2 | TRBV19 | 12 | . | TGTGCCAGTAGTATAAGGGGCGGGGAGCTGTTTTTT | CASSIRGGELFF
TRBJ1-1 | TRBV7-9 | 11 | . | TGTGCCAGCAGCTCTATCCGGGAGGCTTTCTTT | CASSSIREAFF
TRBJ2-7 | TRBV4-1 | 14 | TRBD1 | TGCGCCAGCAGCCAAGATCAGGACAGGCTGGAGCAGTACTTC | CASSQDQDRLEQYF
TRBJ2-2 | TRBV4-1 | 16 | . | TGCGCCAGCAGCCGTACCCAGGGGTTACCCGCCGGGGAGCTGTTTTTT | CASSRTQGLPAGELFF
TRBJ2-1 | TRBV2 | 15 | TRBD2 | TGTGCCAGTTGGGGAGGACTAGCGGGAAACAATGAGCAGTTCTTC | CASWGGLAGNNEQFF
TRBJ2-3 | TRBV12-2 | 15 | . | TGTGCAAGTCGCTTAGGGCATCTTCGCACAGATACGCAGTATTTT | CASRLGHLRTDTQYF
TRBJ1-5 | TRBV6-5 | 14 | . | TGTGCCAGCAGTTATGGTTCGGGGGATCAGCCCCAGCATTTT | CASSYGSGDQPQHF
TRBJ2-2 | TRBV6-4 | 16 | TRBD1 | TGTGCCAGCAGTGAGGAACAGGGGGAGTCCACCGGGGAGCTGTTTTTT | CASSEEQGESTGELFF
TRBJ1-1 | TRBV5-6 | 13 | . | TGTGCCAGCAACGACATTGGGAGAACTGAAGCTTTCTTT | CASNDIGRTEAFF
TRBJ2-5 | TRBV29-1 | 13 | . | TGCAGCGTTGAGAGGGCAGTCCAAGAGACCCAGTACTTC | CSVERAVQETQYF
TRBJ2-1 | TRBV30 | 11 | . | TGTGCCTGCACTATAGGCCGTGAGCAGTTCTTC | CACTIGREQFF
TRBJ1-1 | TRBV5-1 | 14 | TRBD1 | TGCGCCAGCAGCACTGGACAGGGTGACACTGAAGCTTTCTTT | CASSTGQGDTEAFF
TRBJ1-3 | TRBV6-5 | 14 | . | TGTGCCAGCAGTATGGCAGGGGCCGGAAACACCATATATTTT | CASSMAGAGNTIYF
TRBJ1-1 | TRBV2 | 15 | . | TGTGCCAGCAGTACGGGGGTGGGCCTGGACACTGAAGCTTTCTTT | CASSTGVGLDTEAFF
TRBJ2-7 | TRBV5-6 | 12 | . | TGTGCCAGCAGCTCGGGTGGGTACGAGCAGTACTTC | CASSSGGYEQYF
TRBJ2-1 | TRBV27 | 15 | TRBD1 | TGTGCCAGCAGTTTACGACAGGGAATATACAATGAGCAGTTCTTC | CASSLRQGIYNEQFF
TRBJ2-5 | TRBV5-4 | 15 | TRBD2 | TGTGCCAGCAGCTTGAAGCGGGGGACCCAAGAGACCCAGTACTTC | CASSLKRGTQETQYF
TRBJ2-3 | TRBV4-1 | 16 | TRBD1 | TGCGCCAGCAGCCAACCGCTGACAGGGGGTGCAGATACGCAGTATTTT | CASSQPLTGGADTQYF
TRBJ1-4 | TRBV6-5 | 14 | TRBD1 | TGTGCCAGCAGTGCCGACAGGGGGCTTGAAAAACTGTTTTTT | CASSADRGLEKLFF
TRBJ2-7 | TRBV7-9 | 15 | TRBD2 | TGTGCCAGCAGCTTAACTAGCGGGTCCGACTACGAGCAGTACTTC | CASSLTSGSDYEQYF
TRBJ2-7 | TRBV19 | 14 | . | TGTGCCAGTAGTATAGGAGGAACTAGCTCCGAGCAGTACTTC | CASSIGGTSSEQYF
TRBJ1-2 | TRBV6-6 | 15 | . | TGTGCCAGCAATACACAGTCAGGCGCTTTGTATGGCTACACCTTC | CASNTQSGALYGYTF
TRBJ1-4 | TRBV13 | 13 | TRBD1 | TGTGCCAGCAGCTGGGGACAGGGAGAAAAACTGTTTTTT | CASSWGQGEKLFF
TRBJ1-2 | TRBV29-1 | 12 | TRBD1 | TGCAGCGGTGCGGACAGGATTTATGGCTACACCTTC | CSGADRIYGYTF
TRBJ2-3 | TRBV5-1 | 17 | TRBD2 | TGCGCCAGCAGCCCCCGGGGTAGCGGGAGTAGCACAGATACGCAGTATTTT | CASSPRGSGSSTDTQYF
TRBJ1-2 | TRBV7-8 | 15 | . | TGTGCCAGCAGCTTAGTAGGAAACGGGGACTATGGCTACACCTTC | CASSLVGNGDYGYTF
TRBJ2-7 | TRBV10-2 | 11 | . | TGCGCCAGCAGCCCCGCGGGCGAGCAGTACTTC | CASSPAGEQYF
TRBJ2-7 | TRBV29-1 | 15 | TRBD2 | TGCAGCGTTAAGGGACTAGCGGGAGGGTCCAACGAGCAGTACTTC | CSVKGLAGGSNEQYF
TRBJ2-7 | TRBV5-1 | 16 | . | TGCGCCAGCAGCCGAAGTAGCGGAGGGGAAAACTACGAGCAGTACTTC | CASSRSSGGENYEQYF
TRBJ2-2 | TRBV28 | 16 | . | TGTGCTAGTATCAGGGTCGCAGGGGTCAACACCGGGGAGCTGTTTTTT | CASIRVAGVNTGELFF
TRBJ2-1 | TRBV7-8 | 15 | TRBD1 | TGTGCCAGCAGCAAAGACCGGGACAGGGACAATGAGCAGTTCTTC | CASSKDRDRDNEQFF
TRBJ2-2 | TRBV18 | 17 | TRBD2 | TGTGCCAGCTCACCCCAGAGGCTAGCGGCGAACACCGGGGAGCTGTTTTTT | CASSPQRLAANTGELFF
TRBJ1-5 | TRBV4-1 | 15 | TRBD1 | TGCGCCAGCAGCACCGGGACAGGGGGAACCCAGCCCCAGCATTTT | CASSTGTGGTQPQHF
TRBJ2-3 | TRBV7-7 | 16 | TRBD2 | TGTGCTAGCAGCTCCAGACTAGCGGGAGAAACAGATAAGCAGTATTTT | CASSSRLAGETDKQYF
TRBJ1-2 | TRBV7-9 | 13 | TRBD1 | TGTGCCAGCAGCCTACAGGGGGTCGGTGGCTACACCTTC | CASSLQGVGGYTF
TRBJ2-2 | TRBV5-6 | 15 | TRBD2 | TGTGCCAGCAGCTTCTCAGCGGGAGGGCCGTGGGAGCTGTTTTTT | CASSFSAGGPWELFF
TRBJ2-1 | TRBV30 | 15 | TRBD2 | TGTGCCTGCCCCTTAGCGGGAGCAGTCGACAATGAGCAGTTCTTC | CACPLAGAVDNEQFF
TRBJ2-7 | TRBV14 | 16 | TRBD1 | TGTGCCAGCAGCCCACAGGGGGCCTCTCTCTCCTACGAGCAGTACTTC | CASSPQGASLSYEQYF
TRBJ1-1 | TRBV9 | 14 | TRBD1 | TGTGCCAGCAGCGACGGAGGGGGCTCGACTGAAGCTTTCTTT | CASSDGGGSTEAFF
TRBJ2-7 | TRBV5-3 | 16 | TRBD2 | TGTGCCAGAAGCTTGTGTGGCGGGGGTAATTCCTACGAGCAGTACTTC | CARSLCGGGNSYEQYF
TRBJ2-2 | TRBV6-5 | 15 | . | TGTGCCAGCAAAAGGCCGGGGGTGAACACCGGGGAGCTGTTTTTT | CASKRPGVNTGELFF